A selection of T cell receptor beta chains follows, all from one sample in a study of T cell clonotyping in hematopoietic cell transplantation. Only in-frame clones appear in the TCRdb table, and some are missing; sequencing was by immunoSEQ multiplex PCR. The data contain 5,400 or so clones, 32% of them singletons. The starting material was peripheral blood mononuclear cells, obtained before stem cell transplant. The origin of the receptors is a man aged 45-65 years with myelofibrosis. Some clones in this sample may be carry-over from other donors' samples. The CDR3 runs from the conserved cysteine through the conserved F or W. D genes are given only for firm matches. Where a row states a size, it is once, few, many or the class of an expanded clone; other rows omit it.

v_gene	d_gene	j_gene	abundance	CDR3nt	CDR3aa
TRBV25-1	.	TRBJ1-5	.	TGTGCCAGCAGTGAATATCGGAGCAATCAGCCCCAGCATTTT	CASSEYRSNQPQHF
TRBV5-6	.	TRBJ2-6	few	TGTGCCAGCAGCGACTACGCAGGGAGTGGGGCCAACGTCCTGACTTTC	CASSDYAGSGANVLTF
TRBV6-5	.	TRBJ1-1	.	TGTGCCAGCAGGGGGACGGGGAAAACTGAAGCTTTCTTT	CASRGTGKTEAFF
TRBV6-5	TRBD1	TRBJ1-2	.	TGTGCCAGCAGTAGGGACAGGGGCCCTATCGGCTACACCTTC	CASSRDRGPIGYTF
TRBV30	.	TRBJ2-1	.	TGTGCCTGGAGTGCGGACACTTACAATGAGCAGTTCTTC	CAWSADTYNEQFF
TRBV30	.	TRBJ2-7	.	TGTGCCTGGAACCTACGTAGCGGACCAATGAGGTCCTACGAGCAGTACTTC	CAWNLRSGPMRSYEQYF
TRBV30	.	TRBJ2-5	.	TGTGCCGGCACCTTTGCCCAAGAGACCCAGTACTTC	CAGTFAQETQYF
TRBV29-1	TRBD1	TRBJ2-7	.	TGCAGCGTTCTGACAGGGGCTTCGTACGAGCAGTACTTC	CSVLTGASYEQYF
TRBV5-1	TRBD2	TRBJ2-2	.	TGCGCCAGCAGTGCGACAAAGAGCGGGGGAAACACCGGGGAGCTGTTTTTT	CASSATKSGGNTGELFF
TRBV6-5	.	TRBJ1-5	few	TGTGCCAGCAGCCCAGGACAGTTAAATCAGCCCCAGCATTTT	CASSPGQLNQPQHF
TRBV30	.	TRBJ2-7	few	TGTGCCTGGGGGCAAGCCTACGAGCAGTACTTC	CAWGQAYEQYF
TRBV25-1	.	TRBJ1-1	few	TGTGCCAGCAGGGACGTGAACACTGAAGCTTTCTTT	CASRDVNTEAFF
TRBV6-5	TRBD1	TRBJ1-1	.	TGTGCCAGCAGCTGGGGGACAGACAACACTGAAGCTTTCTTT	CASSWGTDNTEAFF
TRBV30	TRBD2	TRBJ2-7	few	TGTGCCTGGAGTATACTAGCGGAGCAGTACTTC	CAWSILAEQYF
TRBV29-1	.	TRBJ2-7	few	TGCAGCGTTGGGGCGAGGGGAGGCTCCTACGAGCAGTACTTC	CSVGARGGSYEQYF
TRBV28	.	TRBJ2-3	few	TGTGCCAGCACTTCGCCTGGGGGGCCCACAGATACGCAGTATTTT	CASTSPGGPTDTQYF
TRBV7-2	.	TRBJ1-2	large	TGTGCCAGCAGCTTGAACCGACAGCCGAACTATGGCTACACCTTC	CASSLNRQPNYGYTF
TRBV6-1	.	TRBJ2-7	.	TGTGCCAGCACACCCGTTCGGGGAACCTACGAGCAGTACTTC	CASTPVRGTYEQYF
TRBV5-6	TRBD1	TRBJ1-6	.	TGTGCCAGCAGCGTGACAGGGTATATCACACCCCTCCACTTT	CASSVTGYITPLHF
TRBV5-6	.	TRBJ2-7	.	TGTGCCAGCAGCTTAGGGATGTCGGGCTCCTACGAGCAGTACTTC	CASSLGMSGSYEQYF
TRBV6-5	.	TRBJ2-7	few	TGTGCCAGCAGCCTGACAGCCAACTACGAGCAGTACTTC	CASSLTANYEQYF
TRBV5-6	TRBD1	TRBJ1-2	.	TGTGCCAGCACCGTGGACAGGGTAAACTATGGCTACACCTTC	CASTVDRVNYGYTF
TRBV29-1	.	TRBJ1-4	few	TGCAGCGTCGGCCGGGACGGCACTAATGAAAAACTGTTTTTT	CSVGRDGTNEKLFF